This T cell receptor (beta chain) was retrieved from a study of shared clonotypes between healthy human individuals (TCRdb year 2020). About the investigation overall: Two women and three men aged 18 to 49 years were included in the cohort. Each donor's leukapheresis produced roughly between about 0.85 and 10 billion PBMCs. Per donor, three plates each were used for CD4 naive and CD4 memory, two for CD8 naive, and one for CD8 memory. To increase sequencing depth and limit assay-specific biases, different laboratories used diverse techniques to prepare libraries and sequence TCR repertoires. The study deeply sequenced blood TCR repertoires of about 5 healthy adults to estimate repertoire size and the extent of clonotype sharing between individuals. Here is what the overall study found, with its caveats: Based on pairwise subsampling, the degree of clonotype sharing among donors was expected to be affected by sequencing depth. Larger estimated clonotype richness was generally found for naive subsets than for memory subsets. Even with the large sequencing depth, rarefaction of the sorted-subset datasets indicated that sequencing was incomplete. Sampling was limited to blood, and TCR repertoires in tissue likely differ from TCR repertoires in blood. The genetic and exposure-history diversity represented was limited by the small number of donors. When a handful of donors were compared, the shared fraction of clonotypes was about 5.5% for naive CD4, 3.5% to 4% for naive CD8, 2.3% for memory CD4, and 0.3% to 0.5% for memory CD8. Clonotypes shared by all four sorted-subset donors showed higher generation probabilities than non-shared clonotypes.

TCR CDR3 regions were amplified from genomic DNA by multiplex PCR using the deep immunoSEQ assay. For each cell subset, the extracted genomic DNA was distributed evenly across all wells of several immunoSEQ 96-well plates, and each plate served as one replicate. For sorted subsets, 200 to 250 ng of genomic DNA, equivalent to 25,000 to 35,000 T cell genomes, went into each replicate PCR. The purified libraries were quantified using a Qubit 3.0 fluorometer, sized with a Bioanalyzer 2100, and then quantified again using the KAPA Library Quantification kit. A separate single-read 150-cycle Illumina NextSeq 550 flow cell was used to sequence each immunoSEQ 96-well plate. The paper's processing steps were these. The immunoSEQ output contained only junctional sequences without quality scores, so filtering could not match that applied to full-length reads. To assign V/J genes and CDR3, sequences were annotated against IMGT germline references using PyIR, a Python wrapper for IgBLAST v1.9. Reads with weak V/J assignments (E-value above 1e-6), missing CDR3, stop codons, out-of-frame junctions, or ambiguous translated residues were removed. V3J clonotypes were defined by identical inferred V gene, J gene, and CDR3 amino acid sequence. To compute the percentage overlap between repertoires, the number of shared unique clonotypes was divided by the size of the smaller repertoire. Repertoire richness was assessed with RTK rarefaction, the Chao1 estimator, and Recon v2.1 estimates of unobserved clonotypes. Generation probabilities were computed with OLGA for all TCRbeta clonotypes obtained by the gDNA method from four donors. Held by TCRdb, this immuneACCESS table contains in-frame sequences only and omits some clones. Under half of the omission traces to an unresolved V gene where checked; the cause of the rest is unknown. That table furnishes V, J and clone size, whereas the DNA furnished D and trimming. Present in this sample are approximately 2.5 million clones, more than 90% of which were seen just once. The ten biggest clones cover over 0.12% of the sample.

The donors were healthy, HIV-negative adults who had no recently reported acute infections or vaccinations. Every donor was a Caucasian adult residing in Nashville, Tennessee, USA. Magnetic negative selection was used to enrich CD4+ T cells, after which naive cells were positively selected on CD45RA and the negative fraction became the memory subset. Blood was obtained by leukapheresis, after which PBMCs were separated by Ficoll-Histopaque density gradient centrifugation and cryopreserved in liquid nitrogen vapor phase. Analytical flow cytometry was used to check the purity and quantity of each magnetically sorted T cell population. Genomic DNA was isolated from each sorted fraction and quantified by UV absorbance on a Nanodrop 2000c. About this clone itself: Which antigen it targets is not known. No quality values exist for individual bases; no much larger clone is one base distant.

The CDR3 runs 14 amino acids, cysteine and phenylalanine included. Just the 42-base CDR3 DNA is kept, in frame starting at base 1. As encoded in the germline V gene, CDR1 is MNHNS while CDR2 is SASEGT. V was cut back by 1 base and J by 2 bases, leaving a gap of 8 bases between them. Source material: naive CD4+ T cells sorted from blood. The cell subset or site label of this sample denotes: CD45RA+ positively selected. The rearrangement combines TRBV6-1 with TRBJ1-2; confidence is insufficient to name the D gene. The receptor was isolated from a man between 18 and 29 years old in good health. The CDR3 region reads CASSEGHTNYGYTF. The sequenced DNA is TGTGCCAGCAGTGAAGGGCACACCAACTATGGCTACACCTTC.